This T cell receptor beta chain stems from a study of Graves' ophthalmopathy and Graves' hyperthyroidism. In its sample, this clonotype was seen many times. The antigen is not known. Study-level findings and limits: A model of 13 signatures distinguished ophthalmopathy from stable hyperthyroidism at around 91% sensitivity and 81.08% specificity. Among expanded thyroid clonotypes above 0.001 frequency, most also occurred in blood.

RNA transcripts were the template, and TCR beta CDR3 regions were amplified from them. HTBI primers served in a first-round RT-PCR, which a second-round multiplex PCR followed. Each CDR3 protein is one row after TCRdb ran MiXCR on the multiplex PCR reads. The sample includes roughly 1.1 million distinct CDR3 sequences, about two fifths of them seen just once. The V and J ends lost 5 bases and 6 bases, in that order; junction bases with no gene match: 7. Germline CDR1 SNHLY, CDR2 FYNNEI. This CDR3 is 14 amino acids long. J is TRBJ1-5 and V is TRBV2; 7 bases fit TRBD1. The specimen was peripheral blood or thyroid tissue (not recorded which). This receptor was identified in an adult man with Graves' hyperthyroidism. In DNA form, the CDR3 reads TGTGCCAGCAGTCGACAGGGTAACGGTCAGCCCCAGCATTTT. Amino acid sequence: CASSRQGNGQPQHF.